This T cell receptor beta chain was captured by sequencing in a study of identical twins. From the 5' RACE reads, TCRdb called clonotypes with MiXCR, one entry per CDR3 protein. This sample has around 960,000 distinct CDR3 sequences, with 9% to 15% found just once. Broader study findings: Weaker excess twin sharing was observed in beta out-of-frame sequences.

The germline gives CDR1 SNHLY, CDR2 FYNNEI. The CDR3 contains 13 residues. Trimming pared 6 bases from V and 1 base from J, leaving 9 bases between. Worth noting for this clonotype: Antigen unknown.

This sample also belongs to another study, concerning yellow fever vaccine responses in identical twins.

The genes are TRBV2 and TRBJ2-5, with D unclear. The sample taken for sequencing was PBMCs. The source is a woman aged 18-29 years in good health. CDR3 amino acids: CASRNQFQETQYF. CDR3 sequence (DNA): TGTGCCAGCAGGAACCAATTCCAAGAGACCCAGTACTTC. The full variable domain, completed using reference TRBV2 and TRBJ2-5, is EPEVTQTPSHQVTQMGQEVILRCVPISNHLYFYWYRQILGQKVEFLVSFYNNEISEKSEIFDDQFSVERPDGSNFTLKIRSTKLEDSAMYFCASRNQFQETQYFGPGTRLLVL.